The rows below give T cell receptor beta chains drawn from one sample of a study of blood T cell repertoires in COVID-19. Assay used: immunoSEQ multiplex PCR; TCRdb lists only in-frame clones, some missing. The sample contains around 210,000 clones, about 86% of which appear only once. The sequenced sample was peripheral blood. These receptors all stem from a man between 18 and 35 years old with active or convalescent COVID-19. CDR3s include the opening cysteine and the closing phenylalanine or tryptophan. D genes are given only for firm matches. Where a row states a size, it is once, few, many or the class of an expanded clone; other rows omit it.

>TRBV30|NA|NA|TRBJ1-6
CAWSVPVWGRGNSPLHF
TGTGCCTGGAGTGTACCTGTTTGGGGGCGCGGTAATTCACCCCTCCACTTT
>TRBV7-9|NA|TRBD1|TRBJ1-2
CASSLRQGETSGYTF
TGTGCCAGCAGCTTAAGACAGGGCGAAACGAGCGGCTACACCTTC
>TRBV28|NA|TRBD1|TRBJ2-5
CASLRQGTWTQYF
TGTGCCAGCCTTCGACAGGGTACGTGGACCCAGTACTTC
>TRBV7-2|NA|NA|TRBJ1-2
CASSLTALSGPYGYTF
TGTGCCAGCAGCTTAACGGCCTTGTCAGGGCCCTATGGCTACACCTTC
>TRBV19|NA|TRBD1|TRBJ1-1
CASNLDRVRTEAFF
TGTGCCAGTAATCTAGACAGGGTGAGGACTGAAGCTTTCTTT
>TRBV30|once|TRBD1|TRBJ2-2
CAWSGQGPGELFF
TGTGCCTGGAGCGGACAGGGGCCCGGGGAGCTGTTTTTT
>TRBV11-3|NA|TRBD2|TRBJ2-1
CASSPGTSGRSYNEQFF
TGTGCCAGCAGCCCGGGAACTAGCGGGCGTTCCTACAATGAGCAGTTCTTC
>TRBV23-1|few|TRBD1|TRBJ1-5
CASTPGQGADQPQHF
TGCGCCAGCACCCCGGGACAGGGGGCCGATCAGCCCCAGCATTTT
>TRBV7-2|few|NA|TRBJ1-3
CASTRGRVLSGNTIYF
TGTGCCAGTACTCGTGGCAGGGTCCTCTCTGGAAACACCATATATTTT
>TRBV11-3|once|TRBD1|TRBJ1-1
CASSRTGGGTEAFF
TGTGCCAGCAGCCGGACAGGGGGAGGGACTGAAGCTTTCTTT
>TRBV7-8|NA|TRBD1|TRBJ1-2
CASSPLGTGTNYGYTF
TGTGCCAGCAGCCCCCTCGGGACAGGGACTAACTATGGCTACACCTTC
>TRBV11-3|NA|NA|TRBJ2-3
CASSLVGHLTQYF
TGTGCCAGCAGCTTAGTGGGACACTTAACGCAGTATTTT
>TRBV27|once|TRBD1|TRBJ2-1
CASSFGQGSVEQFF
TGTGCCAGCAGTTTTGGACAGGGGTCGGTTGAGCAGTTCTTC
>TRBV11-2|NA|TRBD1|TRBJ1-6
CAITGGRNSPLHF
TGTGCCATCACAGGGGGCAGGAATTCACCCCTCCACTTT
>TRBV11-2|NA|NA|TRBJ2-7
CASSVTSGSGYEQYF
TGTGCCAGCAGCGTCACTAGTGGTTCCGGCTACGAGCAGTACTTC
>TRBV19|NA|TRBD2|TRBJ2-5
CATTVQSGRDGETQYF
TGTGCCACTACAGTCCAGAGCGGGAGGGATGGGGAGACCCAGTACTTC
>TRBV6-6|NA|NA|TRBJ2-1
CASKGDNEQFF
TGTGCCAGCAAGGGAGACAATGAGCAGTTCTTC
>TRBV9|NA|TRBD1|TRBJ2-2
CASSPRTGDYTGELFF
TGTGCCAGCAGCCCCCGGACAGGAGACTACACCGGGGAGCTGTTTTTT
>TRBV4-1|NA|NA|TRBJ1-2
CASSQDQSAGAGYGYTF
TGCGCCAGCAGCCAAGATCAATCAGCGGGCGCCGGCTATGGCTACACCTTC
>TRBV4-1|NA|NA|TRBJ2-7
CASSQASGESSYEQYF
TGCGCCAGCAGCCAAGCATCCGGGGAAAGCTCCTACGAGCAGTACTTC
>TRBV10-3|NA|TRBD1|TRBJ2-1
CAVRTGSSSYNEQFF
TGTGCCGTCCGGACAGGGTCGAGCTCCTACAATGAGCAGTTCTTC
>TRBV5-4|NA|NA|TRBJ2-7
CATRGAGEQYF
TGTGCCACCAGGGGGGCAGGCGAGCAGTACTTC
>TRBV7-6|NA|NA|TRBJ1-1
CASSSYSSGGTEAFF
TGTGCCAGCAGTAGTTATAGTTCGGGGGGCACTGAAGCTTTCTTT
>TRBV27|NA|NA|TRBJ1-4
CASSLEGSETLGKLFF
TGTGCCAGCAGTTTAGAGGGTTCGGAAACATTGGGAAAACTGTTTTTT
>TRBV7-6|NA|TRBD2|TRBJ2-3
CASSPGTSGDTDTQYF
TGTGCCAGCAGCCCCGGGACTAGCGGTGACACAGATACGCAGTATTTT
>TRBV6-6|NA|NA|TRBJ2-7
CATRDYEQYF
TGTGCCACGCGGGACTACGAGCAGTACTTC
>TRBV5-4|NA|TRBD2|TRBJ2-1
CASSALGLAGGYSYNEQFF
TGTGCCAGCAGCGCGCTGGGACTAGCGGGAGGGTACTCCTACAATGAGCAGTTCTTC
>TRBV10-3|NA|NA|TRBJ2-5
CATSSGVGETQYF
TGTGCCACCTCGTCGGGGGTGGGAGAGACCCAGTACTTC
>TRBV12-2|NA|NA|TRBJ2-7
CASRLVRGRSYEQYF
TGTGCAAGTCGCTTAGTGCGGGGCAGATCCTACGAGCAGTACTTC
>TRBV19|few|TRBD2|TRBJ2-5
CASSRGGLAGDPETQYF
TGTGCCAGTAGTCGTGGCGGACTAGCGGGAGACCCAGAGACCCAGTACTTC
>TRBV6-5|NA|TRBD1|TRBJ2-3
CASSLTGGSTDTQYF
TGTGCCAGCAGTTTGACAGGGGGAAGCACAGATACGCAGTATTTT
>TRBV14|once|NA|TRBJ2-1
CASSQAHALGKEDEQFF
TGTGCCAGCAGCCAAGCCCATGCACTTGGAAAGGAGGATGAGCAGTTCTTC
>TRBV20-1|NA|NA|TRBJ2-5
CSASRHVKYQETQYF
TGCAGTGCTAGTAGACACGTAAAGTACCAAGAGACCCAGTACTTC
>TRBV9|NA|TRBD1|TRBJ1-4
CASSRELTGGGEKLFF
TGTGCCAGCAGCCGAGAGTTGACAGGGGGAGGTGAAAAACTGTTTTTT
>TRBV18|NA|NA|TRBJ1-2
CASSSISIDYGYTF
TGTGCCAGCTCATCGATTTCTATAGACTATGGCTACACCTTC
>TRBV2|NA|NA|TRBJ2-4
CASSEGEFIQYF
TGTGCCAGCAGCGAGGGGGAGTTCATTCAGTACTTC
>TRBV6-1|NA|NA|TRBJ1-2
CASSEAMSSHHF
TGTGCCAGCAGTGAAGCGATGTCTAGCCACCACTTC
>TRBV6-5|NA|NA|TRBJ1-1
CASSYDRQMNTEAFF
TGTGCCAGCAGTTACGACAGGCAGATGAACACTGAAGCTTTCTTT
>TRBV29-1|NA|TRBD1|TRBJ1-1
CSVMQGAGTEAFF
TGCAGCGTGATGCAGGGGGCTGGCACTGAAGCTTTCTTT
>TRBV11-2|NA|TRBD1|TRBJ1-4
CASSLGQGTNEKLFF
TGTGCCAGCAGCCTCGGACAGGGTACTAATGAAAAACTGTTTTTT
>TRBV10-2|NA|TRBD2|TRBJ2-1
CASKGGRRAYNEQFF
TGCGCCAGCAAAGGCGGGAGAAGGGCCTACAATGAGCAGTTCTTC
>TRBV5-1|NA|NA|TRBJ2-7
CASSSGNYEQYF
TGCGCCAGCAGCTCGGGGAACTACGAGCAGTACTTC
>TRBV4-1|NA|TRBD2|TRBJ2-5
CASSQVLAGAETQYF
TGCGCCAGCAGCCAAGTACTAGCGGGAGCAGAGACCCAGTACTTC
>TRBV30|NA|TRBD1|TRBJ2-2
CAWSRRGPSNTGELFF
TGTGCCTGGAGCCGCAGGGGGCCTTCGAACACCGGGGAGCTGTTTTTT
>TRBV7-3|NA|TRBD1|TRBJ1-2
CASSPGQGHGYTF
TGTGCCAGCAGCCCGGGACAGGGGCATGGCTACACCTTC
>TRBV11-2|NA|NA|TRBJ1-5
CASSLSPNQPQHF
TGTGCCAGCAGCTTAAGCCCCAATCAGCCCCAGCATTTT
>TRBV9|NA|TRBD1|TRBJ2-7
CASSAGTGTLEQYF
TGTGCCAGCAGCGCCGGGACAGGGACCCTCGAGCAGTACTTC
>TRBV29-1|once|NA|TRBJ2-6
CSVTGRLSGANVLTF
TGCAGCGTTACAGGACGCCTCTCTGGGGCCAACGTCCTGACTTTC
>TRBV3-1/TRBV3-2|NA|NA|TRBJ1-1
CASSPTTQQGNTEAFF
TGTGCCAGCAGCCCAACCACCCAACAGGGGAACACTGAAGCTTTCTTT
>TRBV28|NA|NA|TRBJ1-3
CASSLDSGNTIYF
TGTGCCAGCAGTCTAGACTCTGGAAACACCATATATTTT